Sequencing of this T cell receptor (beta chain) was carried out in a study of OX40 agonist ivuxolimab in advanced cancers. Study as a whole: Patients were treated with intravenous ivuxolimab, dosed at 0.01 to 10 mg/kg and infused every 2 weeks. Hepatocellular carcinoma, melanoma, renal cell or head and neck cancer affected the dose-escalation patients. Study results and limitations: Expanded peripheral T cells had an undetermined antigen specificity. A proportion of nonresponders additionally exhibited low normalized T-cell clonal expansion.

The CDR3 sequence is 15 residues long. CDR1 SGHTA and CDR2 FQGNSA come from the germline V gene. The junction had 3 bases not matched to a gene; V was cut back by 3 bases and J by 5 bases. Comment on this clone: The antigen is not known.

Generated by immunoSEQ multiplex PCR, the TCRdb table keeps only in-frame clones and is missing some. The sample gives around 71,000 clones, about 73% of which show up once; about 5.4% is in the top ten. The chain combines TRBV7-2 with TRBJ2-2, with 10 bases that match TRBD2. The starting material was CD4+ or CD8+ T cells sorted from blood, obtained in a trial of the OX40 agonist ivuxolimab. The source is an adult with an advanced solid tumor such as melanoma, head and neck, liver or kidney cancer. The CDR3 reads CASSFSSGGTGELFF. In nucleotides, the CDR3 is TGTGCCAGCAGCTTTAGTAGCGGGGGGACCGGGGAGCTGTTTTTT.